The clone carrying this T cell receptor beta chain is a singleton in its sample. This CDR3 region has 18 residues. Losses at the gene ends were 5 bases for V and 5 bases for J; bases not matched to a gene: 15. The V gene's germline CDR1 is MDHEN and CDR2 SYDVKM. As handled by the study authors: Reference gene primer amplification gave estimated nucleated cell counts. The method was immunoSEQ multiplex PCR; TCRdb's version includes in-frame clones alone and lacks a portion of them. D and trimming were read from the DNA, whereas the V and J calls and clone size are those reported in that table. The sample carries 180,000 or so clones, about 87% recorded once. The sample comes from a study of blood T cell repertoires in COVID-19. Overall study: PBMCs, B-cell-depleted T cells, or T cells were the source of the cDNA or gDNA that made up the material.

Sequenced material: peripheral blood. This chain links TRBV28 with TRBJ2-5; 12 nucleotides line up with TRBD2. This TCR was recovered from a woman in her twenties or thirties with acute or convalescent COVID-19. CDR3 amino acids: CASSPRLAGERGRETQYF. DNA for the CDR3: TGTGCCAGCAGTCCCAGACTAGCGGGAGAGCGAGGGCGGGAGACCCAGTACTTC.